These 9 T cell receptor beta chains were all obtained from the same sample, sequenced in a study of shared clonotypes between healthy human individuals. The data were produced by immunoSEQ multiplex PCR, yet TCRdb's version contains in-frame clones alone and is incomplete. The sample includes approximately 600,000 clones, approximately 95% of them seen just once. Naive CD8 cells were CD45RO-negative, positively selected for CCR7, excluding terminally differentiated effector memory CD45RA+ cells. Sequencing used naive CD8+ T cells sorted from blood. Receptor source: a woman aged 25 to 39 in good health.

The rearrangement links TRBV5-1 to TRBJ1-2; D ambiguous. Trimming stripped 0 bases from V and 8 bases from J, with 11 bases between. This CDR3 contains 13 residues. Germline V lookup: CDR1 SGHRS, CDR2 YFSETQ. Here the CDR3 DNA reads TGCGCCAGCAGCTTGGAGGGTATGGACGGCTACACCTTC. This translates into CASSLEGMDGYTF. The full variable domain, its missing parts supplied by reference TRBV5-1 and TRBJ1-2, is KAGVTQTPRYLIKTRGQQVTLSCSPISGHRSVSWYQQTPGQGLQFLFEYFSETQRNKGNFPGRFSGRQFSNSRSEMNVSTLELGDSALYLCASSLEGMDGYTFGSGTRLTVV.

The chain employs TRBV27 and TRBJ1-2, with TRBD1 matching over 9 bases. Germline V gene sequence: CDR1 MNHEY, CDR2 SMNVEV (reference sequence). This CDR3 is 13 amino acids long. V lost 5 bases and J lost 6; bases outside the gene matches: 4. The CDR3 loop reads CASSPGTGHGYTF. CDR3 bases: TGTGCCAGCAGTCCAGGGACAGGGCATGGCTACACCTTC.

This rearrangement joins TRBV27 to TRBJ1-2; D is undetermined. V was trimmed by 6 bases and J by 1 base, leaving 9 bases between them. The length of the CDR3 is 13 residues. Looked up from germline, CDR1 is MNHEY and CDR2 is SMNVEV (reference sequence). The DNA of the CDR3 is TGTGCCAGCAGCCAGGAAGTTAACTATGGCTACACCTTC. Translation: CASSQEVNYGYTF.

The chain is built from TRBV28 and TRBJ1-2; D remains unclear. This CDR3 comprises 14 residues. The V gene lost 7 bases and the J gene lost 7 bases, with 19 bases spanning the gap. The germline gives CDR1 MDHEN, CDR2 SYDVKM. The CDR3 DNA follows: TGTGCCAGCATCAAGACCCGGGCGGTGAGTGGCTACACCTTC. Its protein product is CASIKTRAVSGYTF.

This clone was seen more than once but under ten times. The genes are TRBV18 and TRBJ2-7; no clear D gene. The germline V gene encodes CDR1 KGHSH and CDR2 LQKENI. The CDR3 has 13 residues. The V end lost 3 bases, the J end lost 3 bases, and 9 bases lay between the germline ends. CDR3 nucleotide sequence: TGTGCCAGCTCACCGGCAGACCACTACGAGCAGTACTTC. It is translated as CASSPADHYEQYF.

This chain joins TRBV7-9 and TRBJ1-1; no definite D call. The CDR3 is 13 amino acids. The germline CDR1 and CDR2 sequences are SEHNR and FQNEAQ (reference sequence). V was shortened by 5 bases and J by 10 bases, with 17 bases between the two germline ends. The CDR3 DNA sequence: TGTGCCAGCAGCGACCGTGGAGTTATGGGAGCTTTCTTT. Protein: CASSDRGVMGAFF.

The chain has TRBV28 and TRBJ1-1; D might be TRBD1 (5 bases). The germline gives CDR1 MDHEN, CDR2 SYDVKM. The germline V and J ends were trimmed by 5 bases and 0 bases, with 10 bases remaining between them. The CDR3 sequence is 14 residues long. CDR3 nucleotide sequence: TGTGCCAGCAGTGTACGGGGACTGAACACTGAAGCTTTCTTT. Its translation: CASSVRGLNTEAFF.

In the case of this clone: Additional DNA sequences in this sample encode the identical CDR3. The chain joins TRBV4-1 to TRBJ2-2, with 9 positions matching TRBD2. Germline V gene sequence: CDR1 MGHRA, CDR2 YSYEKL. The CDR3 spans 16 residues. With 3 bases clipped from V and 0 bases from J, the junction kept 2 bases outside the gene matches. The CDR3 region is CASSQGLAANTGELFF. The CDR3 DNA reads as TGCGCCAGCAGCCAGGGACTAGCCGCGAACACCGGGGAGCTGTTTTTT.

The gene calls are TRBV6-5 and TRBJ2-1; a possible D gene is TRBD2 (6 bases). The CDR3 consists of 15 residues. The germline gives CDR1 MNHEY, CDR2 SVGAGI. V lost 2 bases to trimming and J lost 6 bases, with 14 bases between them. In nucleotides, the CDR3 is TGTGCCAGCAGTTACCTGGCTAGCGTGCCCAATGAGCAGTTCTTC. It is translated as CASSYLASVPNEQFF.